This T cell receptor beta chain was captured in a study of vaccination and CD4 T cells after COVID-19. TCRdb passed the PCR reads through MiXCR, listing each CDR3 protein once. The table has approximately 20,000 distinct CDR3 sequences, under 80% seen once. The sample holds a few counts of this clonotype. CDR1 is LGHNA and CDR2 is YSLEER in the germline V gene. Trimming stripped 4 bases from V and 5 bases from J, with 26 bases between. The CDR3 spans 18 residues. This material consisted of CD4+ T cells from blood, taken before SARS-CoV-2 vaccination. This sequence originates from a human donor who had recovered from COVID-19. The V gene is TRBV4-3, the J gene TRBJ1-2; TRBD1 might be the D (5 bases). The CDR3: CASSPKDYSVMGEYGYTF. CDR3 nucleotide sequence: TGCGCCAGCAGCCCGAAAGATTATTCGGTCATGGGGGAGTATGGCTACACCTTC.